This passage covers 30 T cell receptor beta chains from one sample sequenced in a study of T cell therapy after organ transplantation. Measured with immunoSEQ multiplex PCR; TCRdb has only the in-frame clones, and not every one. The sample includes around 19,000 clones, 84% of them seen just once. These TCRs' antigens remain unknown. Time point meaning: 20-29 weeks after completion of therapy. Specimen: CD8+ T cells from blood, collected after autologous CMV-specific T cell therapy. Receptor source: a human patient who had received a solid organ transplant and had CMV disease. Some T cells may possibly be graft donor cells.

This clone was seen more than once but under ten times. CDR3 nucleotide sequence: TGTGCCAGCAGCCCCGGGACAGGGCTTACTGGCTACACCTTC. Amino acid sequence: CASSPGTGLTGYTF. V gene TRBV5-6 combines with J gene TRBJ1-2; 9 bases match TRBD1. This CDR3 contains 14 residues. The V gene end was trimmed by 4 bases and the J gene end by 7 bases; junction bases not matched to a gene: 8. The germline V gene encodes CDR1 SGHDT and CDR2 YYEEEE.

V is TRBV7-9 and J is TRBJ1-1; a weak D match, TRBD1 (6 bases). This CDR3 region has 12 residues. The V end was cut by 5 bases, the J end by 8 bases, with 12 bases between. Germline lookup yields CDR1 SEHNR and CDR2 FQNEAQ (reference sequence). The DNA of the CDR3 is TGTGCCAGCAGCGTACAGGGACCAGAAGCTTTCTTT. It is translated as CASSVQGPEAFF.

The chain links TRBV28 to TRBJ2-1; no clear D gene. The germline V gene has CDR1 MDHEN and CDR2 SYDVKM. Trimming removed 3 bases at V and 0 bases at J, with 9 bases between. This CDR3 is built from 15 residues. CDR3 residues: CASSFHLSSYNEQFF. Here the CDR3 DNA reads TGTGCCAGCAGTTTCCACCTGAGCTCCTACAATGAGCAGTTCTTC.

The V call is TRBV19, the J call TRBJ2-1; D ambiguous. CDR3 length: 13 residues. In germline, CDR1 is LNHDA, CDR2 SQIVND (reference sequence). V was clipped by 5 bases and J by 7 bases, with 12 bases between them. In nucleotides, the CDR3 is TGTGCCAGTAGTCCAGGATTTATTAATGAGCAGTTCTTC. Translated, it gives CASSPGFINEQFF. Variable domain in full (rest from reference TRBV19 and TRBJ2-1): DGGITQSPKYLFRKEGQNVTLSCEQNLNHDAMYWYRQDPGQGLRLIYYSQIVNDFQKGDIAEGYSVSREKKESFPLTVTSAQKNPTAFYLCASSPGFINEQFFGPGTRLTVL.

V usage is TRBV19 and J usage is TRBJ2-3, with D unclear. Germline V CDR1 and CDR2: LNHDA, SQIVND (reference sequence). This CDR3 region has 11 residues. V was pared by 5 bases and J by 10 bases, with 10 bases between. CDR3 coding DNA: TGTGCCAGTAGTTCTACCTCGGCGCAGTATTTT. It encodes CASSSTSAQYF.

The J gene is TRBJ1-2, the V gene TRBV4-3, with D possibly TRBD1 on 6 matching bases. CDR1 is LGHNA and CDR2 is YSLEER in the germline V gene. Trimming cost V 3 bases and J 14 bases, with 25 bases left between them. The CDR3 covers 15 residues. CDR3 nucleotide sequence: TGCGCCAGCAGCCATAACATAGGCCGGGGGGCGGCTTGGACCTTC. Amino acid sequence: CASSHNIGRGAAWTF.

The chain uses TRBV28 and TRBJ2-1; D is possibly TRBD2 (5 bases). The V end was cut by 3 bases, the J end by 5 bases, with 11 bases between. The CDR3 is made up of 14 amino acids. Germline V gene lookup returns CDR1 MDHEN and CDR2 SYDVKM. DNA of the CDR3: TGTGCCAGCAGTTTTTCTAGCTTGCACAATGAGCAGTTCTTC. Encoded protein: CASSFSSLHNEQFF.

The chain links TRBV18 to TRBJ2-3; maybe TRBD2 (7 bases). Germline CDR1 reads KGHSH; CDR2 reads LQKENI. V was pared by 8 bases and J by 4 bases, with 16 bases between. The CDR3 sequence is 14 residues long. CDR3 bases: TGTGCCAGCCCCCTGGGGGGGGCCCCAGATACGCAGTATTTT. Translation: CASPLGGAPDTQYF.

CDR3 nucleotide sequence: TGTGCCAGCCGGGAGGGACAGGATAATTCACCCCTCCACTTT. Translation gives CASREGQDNSPLHF. The V gene is TRBV13, the J gene TRBJ1-6; TRBD1 matches 8 bases. CDR3 length: 14 amino acids. With 8 bases clipped from V and 5 bases from J, the junction kept 5 bases outside the gene matches. Looked up from germline, CDR1 is PRHDT and CDR2 is FYEKMQ (reference sequence).

J is TRBJ2-7 and V is TRBV19; D call uncertain. V was clipped by 1 base and J by 8 bases, with 9 bases between them. Germline-derived CDR1 and CDR2 are LNHDA and SQIVND (reference sequence). The CDR3 totals 12 residues. CDR3 protein: CASSIGLDQQYF. CDR3 coding DNA: TGTGCCAGTAGTATAGGGCTGGACCAGCAGTACTTC.

This chain uses TRBV4-2 with TRBJ2-2, with a possible D match to TRBD2 (5 bases). The CDR3 is made up of 16 amino acids. Germline-derived CDR1 and CDR2 are LGHNA and YNFKEQ. Deletions cut 5 bases from V and 4 bases from J, with 17 bases between. CDR3 amino acids: CASSLVFSVATGELFF. CDR3 in DNA: TGTGCCAGCAGCTTAGTATTTAGCGTCGCCACCGGGGAGCTGTTTTTT.

This sequence joins TRBV5-1 and TRBJ1-1; the match to TRBD1 covers 7 bases. CDR3 length equals 14 residues. The ends lost 0 bases at V and 5 bases at J; junction bases unmatched: 4. CDR1 and CDR2 (germline): SGHRS, YFSETQ. The CDR3, as DNA: TGCGCCAGCAGCTTGGGAGGGGGCATTACTGAAGCTTTCTTT. Translation: CASSLGGGITEAFF.

The chain employs TRBV11-2 and TRBJ2-7, with D possibly matching TRBD1 (5 bases). The CDR3 consists of 13 residues. V was cut by 7 bases and J by 10 bases, with 20 bases left in between. CDR1 and CDR2 from the germline V gene are SGHAT and FQNNGV. The CDR3 reads CASTQGSEPKQYF. CDR3 bases: TGTGCCAGCACCCAGGGCAGCGAGCCAAAACAGTACTTC.

The chain links TRBV7-9 to TRBJ1-1; tentative D call: TRBD1 (5 bases). The V gene's germline CDR1 is SEHNR and CDR2 FQNEAQ (reference sequence). Deletions cut 5 bases from V and 0 bases from J, with 10 bases between. The CDR3 contains 14 residues. As DNA, the CDR3 is TGTGCCAGCAGCATCGACAGCGTGAACACTGAAGCTTTCTTT. This codes for CASSIDSVNTEAFF.

This rearrangement joins TRBV6-5 to TRBJ1-4; a weak D match, TRBD1 (5 bases). Germline V gene lookup returns CDR1 MNHEY and CDR2 SVGAGI. V lost 0 bases to trimming and J lost 5 bases, with 10 bases between them. The CDR3 is made up of 15 amino acids. Here the CDR3 DNA reads TGTGCCAGCAGTTACTCTGGGACGGAGAATGAAAAACTGTTTTTT. It is translated as CASSYSGTENEKLFF.

This clone was recorded only once. V gene TRBV6-5 combines with J gene TRBJ1-6; TRBD1 matches at 7 bases. The V segment lost 5 bases and the J segment 11 bases; nucleotides outside the gene matches: 9. Germline V gene data show CDR1 as MNHEY and CDR2 as SVGAGI. This CDR3 has 14 residues. CDR3 residues: CASSPSPGTAPLHF. Here the CDR3 DNA reads TGTGCCAGCAGTCCATCTCCCGGGACAGCACCCCTCCACTTT.

The CDR3 DNA follows: TGTGCCAGCAGCTCCCGGGACAGGGGAATGAACACTGAAGCTTTCTTT. Encoded protein: CASSSRDRGMNTEAFF. J is TRBJ1-1 and V is TRBV11-3, with 10 nucleotides matching TRBD1. Looked up from germline, CDR1 is SGHNT and CDR2 is YENEEA. The CDR3 covers 16 residues. The J segment lost 0 bases and the V segment lost 4 bases, leaving 5 bases of the junction unmatched.

The CDR3 loop reads CASSNGLAKNIQYF. The CDR3 DNA is TGTGCCAGCAGTAACGGTCTAGCCAAAAACATTCAGTACTTC. The chain joins TRBV6-5 to TRBJ2-4; D not resolved. The V end was cut by 5 bases, the J end by 0 bases, with 8 bases between. This CDR3 has 14 residues. Germline loops: CDR1 MNHEY, CDR2 SVGAGI.

This clone is a singleton in its sample. V is TRBV7-9 and J is TRBJ2-1; 8 bases align to TRBD1. CDR3 length: 15 amino acids. The germline V gene encodes CDR1 SEHNR and CDR2 FQNEAQ (reference sequence). The J segment lost 2 bases and the V segment lost 4 bases, leaving 4 bases of the junction unmatched. CDR3 bases: TGTGCCAGCAGCTCTGACAGGGGCACCTACAATGAGCAGTTCTTC. This translates into CASSSDRGTYNEQFF.

The chain is built from TRBV11-2 and TRBJ2-5, with 7 bases identical to TRBD2. This CDR3 has 16 residues. Trimming at V came to 8 bases and at J to 1 base, leaving 13 bases not matched to a gene. CDR1 and CDR2 (germline): SGHAT, FQNNGV. CDR3 residues: CASRQRGPGIQETQYF. As DNA, the CDR3 is TGTGCCAGCCGCCAGCGGGGCCCAGGGATCCAAGAGACCCAGTACTTC.

The gene calls are TRBV5-1 and TRBJ2-1; TRBD2 matches 13 bases. The CDR3 is 17 residues long. V shed 2 bases and J 5 bases; nucleotides not matched to a gene: 7. Germline CDR1 is SGHRS and CDR2 is YFSETQ. For the CDR3, the DNA is TGCGCCAGCAGCTTCGGACTAGCGGGAGCTTCGAACAATGAGCAGTTCTTC. Amino acids: CASSFGLAGASNNEQFF.

The rearrangement links TRBV9 to TRBJ1-1, with 7 bases matching TRBD1. The CDR3 runs 16 residues. The V gene's germline CDR1 is SGDLS and CDR2 YYNGEE. The V segment lost 0 bases and the J segment 5 bases; nucleotides outside the gene matches: 10. The CDR3, as DNA: TGTGCCAGCAGCGTAGTACAGGGGAGAGGTGGGACTGAAGCTTTCTTT. It encodes CASSVVQGRGGTEAFF.

The V gene is TRBV19, the J gene TRBJ2-1; tentatively, D is TRBD2 (5 bases). The V end lost 4 bases, the J end lost 4 bases, and 8 bases lay between the germline ends. Germline CDR1 is LNHDA and CDR2 is SQIVND (reference sequence). The CDR3 consists of 13 residues. The CDR3 region has the DNA TGTGCCAGTAGTACGGACTTATACAATGAGCAGTTCTTC. Its translation: CASSTDLYNEQFF.

The chain combines TRBV5-5 with TRBJ1-4; D is unclear. The CDR3 consists of 15 residues. Trimming pared 4 bases from V and 8 bases from J, leaving 18 bases between. Germline assignment: CDR1 SGHKS and CDR2 YYEKEE (reference sequence). CDR3 in amino acids: CASSLIWVVGEKLFF. CDR3 sequence (DNA): TGTGCCAGCAGCCTTATTTGGGTAGTGGGAGAAAAACTGTTTTTT. The variable domain in full, with the rest retrieved from reference TRBV5-5 and TRBJ1-4, is DAGVTQSPTHLIKTRGQQVTLRCSPISGHKSVSWYQQVLGQGPQFIFQYYEKEERGRGNFPDRFSARQFPNYSSELNVNALLLGDSALYLCASSLIWVVGEKLFFGSGTQLSVL.

The gene calls are TRBV5-5 and TRBJ2-7; D is undetermined. Trimming took 0 bases from V and 2 from J, leaving 6 bases between them. Germline V gene data show CDR1 as SGHKS and CDR2 as YYEKEE (reference sequence). The CDR3 length is 13 residues. The CDR3 region has the DNA TGTGCCAGCAGCTTGGGCCGGACCTACGAGCAGTACTTC. This gives the protein CASSLGRTYEQYF. Full variable domain (missing parts from reference TRBV5-5 and TRBJ2-7): DAGVTQSPTHLIKTRGQQVTLRCSPISGHKSVSWYQQVLGQGPQFIFQYYEKEERGRGNFPDRFSARQFPNYSSELNVNALLLGDSALYLCASSLGRTYEQYFGPGTRLTVT.

The CDR3 here is CASSAGTGGTEAFF. The CDR3 nucleotides read TGTGCCAGCAGTGCTGGGACAGGGGGCACTGAAGCTTTCTTT. The chain joins TRBV6-1 to TRBJ1-1, with TRBD1 matching 11 bases. The length of the CDR3 is 14 residues. Germline V CDR1 and CDR2: MNHNS, SASEGT. The V gene end was trimmed by 4 bases and the J gene end by 4 bases; junction bases not matched to a gene: 2.

In its sample, this clone was seen once. The J gene is TRBJ2-7, the V gene TRBV15; TRBD1 aligns across 8 bases. This CDR3 is built from 14 residues. Germline lookup yields CDR1 LNHNV and CDR2 YYDKDF (reference sequence). With 1 base clipped from V and 7 bases from J, the junction kept 6 bases outside the gene matches. The CDR3 spells CATSRAQGAREQYF. DNA for the CDR3: TGTGCCACCAGCAGAGCTCAGGGGGCTAGGGAGCAGTACTTC.

This clone was detected a few times. The V and J genes are TRBV28 and TRBJ2-4; 7 bases fit TRBD1. CDR1 and CDR2 (germline): MDHEN, SYDVKM. The length of the CDR3 is 16 residues. Trimming cost V 4 bases and J 0 bases; bases outside gene matches: 6. The CDR3 reads CASSSDREKAKNIQYF. The CDR3 nucleotides read TGTGCCAGCAGTTCCGACAGGGAGAAAGCCAAAAACATTCAGTACTTC.

This clone came up a few times. The rearrangement links TRBV7-9 to TRBJ2-2; D is unresolved. V lost 1 base and J lost 0, with 3 bases in between. The CDR3 sequence is 14 residues long. CDR1 SEHNR and CDR2 FQNEAQ come from the germline V gene (reference sequence). The CDR3 DNA is TGTGCCAGCAGCTTAGTCACGAACACCGGGGAGCTGTTTTTT. Protein product: CASSLVTNTGELFF.

Only a few counts were recorded for this clone. This chain uses TRBV19 with TRBJ2-1, with 7 bases that match TRBD2. CDR3 length equals 22 residues. CDR1 is LNHDA and CDR2 is SQIVND in the germline V gene (reference sequence). The J segment lost 0 bases and the V segment lost 3 bases, leaving 23 bases of the junction unmatched. The CDR3 spells CASSISSGRVAGLYYSYNEQFF. The CDR3 region has the DNA TGTGCCAGTAGTATTAGCTCCGGGCGAGTAGCGGGCCTTTACTACTCCTACAATGAGCAGTTCTTC.